Below are 8 T cell receptor beta chains sequenced from a single sample in a study of blood T cell repertoires in COVID-19 (dated by TCRdb to about 2020). The library was made by the immunoSEQ multiplex PCR assay. Not all clones reach the TCRdb copy of this immuneACCESS table, which keeps in-frame sequences only. Checked studies attribute under half of the gap to unresolved V genes and leave the rest unexplained. The sample table holds over 100,000 clones, of which about 90% were seen once. Together, the top ten hold 2.5% of the sample. The specimen sequenced was peripheral blood. These TCRs come from a man aged 50 to 60 with active COVID-19.

The rearrangement links TRBV5-4 to TRBJ2-3; D gene uncertain. Trimming shortened V by 0 bases and J by 4 bases, and 3 bases separated the two germline ends. Germline V lookup: CDR1 SGHNT, CDR2 YYREEE (reference sequence). The CDR3 extends over 12 amino acids. In DNA form, the CDR3 reads TGTGCCAGCAGCTTGGAGCCAGATACGCAGTATTTT. It specifies CASSLEPDTQYF.

V usage is TRBV18 and J usage is TRBJ2-7; D call uncertain. CDR3 size: 14 residues. Trimming removed 2 bases from V and 3 bases from J, with 11 bases in between. CDR1 KGHSH and CDR2 LQKENI come from the germline V gene. The CDR3 here is CASSPAGRGYEQYF. CDR3 DNA: TGTGCCAGCTCACCAGCTGGCCGCGGCTACGAGCAGTACTTC.

This chain connects TRBV5-1 to TRBJ1-1; D perhaps matches TRBD1 (5 bases). This CDR3 comprises 14 residues. Germline assignment: CDR1 SGHRS and CDR2 YFSETQ. The V and J ends lost 2 bases and 1 base respectively, with 9 bases between them. This CDR3 is CASSLGAKNTEAFF. CDR3 DNA: TGCGCCAGCAGCTTAGGGGCGAAGAACACTGAAGCTTTCTTT.

The rearrangement uses TRBV5-6 and TRBJ1-1; tentative D call: TRBD1 (5 bases). From germline, CDR1 is SGHDT and CDR2 YYEEEE. The V end was cut by 4 bases, the J end by 1 base, with 14 bases between. This CDR3 contains 15 residues. In DNA, the CDR3 is TGTGCCAGCAGCCTGCGTGGGACTCCGAACACTGAAGCTTTCTTT. It is translated as CASSLRGTPNTEAFF. Full variable domain (outside the CDR3, taken from reference TRBV5-6 and TRBJ1-1): DAGVTQSPTHLIKTRGQQVTLRCSPKSGHDTVSWYQQALGQGPQFIFQYYEEEERQRGNFPDRFSGHQFPNYSSELNVNALLLGDSALYLCASSLRGTPNTEAFFGQGTRLTVV.

The chain joins TRBV2 to TRBJ1-1, with D unresolved. The CDR3 sequence is 14 residues long. Germline assignment: CDR1 SNHLY and CDR2 FYNNEI. Trimming took 6 bases from V and 2 from J, leaving 13 bases between them. The CDR3 loop is CASSYSGVNTEAFF. In DNA form, the CDR3 reads TGTGCCAGCAGCTACTCGGGAGTAAACACTGAAGCTTTCTTT.

V gene TRBV6-6 combines with J gene TRBJ2-3; 7 positions agree with TRBD1. Germline CDR1 MNHNY, CDR2 SVGAGI (reference sequence). This CDR3 contains 16 residues. Trimming cost V 1 base and J 3 bases; bases outside gene matches: 7. CDR3 bases: TGTGCCAGCAGTTACTTCAGGGGGTTCAGAACAGATACGCAGTATTTT. The encoded protein is CASSYFRGFRTDTQYF.

This rearrangement joins TRBV6-1 to TRBJ1-1; D is possibly TRBD1 (6 bases). Trimming stripped 2 bases from V and 11 bases from J, with 12 bases between. There are 12 residues in the CDR3. In germline, CDR1 is MNHNS, CDR2 SASEGT. CDR3 DNA sequence: TGTGCCAGCAGTGAAACAGGGCCTGGGGCTTTCTTT. It yields the protein CASSETGPGAFF.

J is TRBJ2-7 and V is TRBV19; D might be TRBD1 (6 bases). This CDR3 region has 13 residues. Germline V gene sequence: CDR1 LNHDA, CDR2 SQIVND (reference sequence). V lost 5 bases and J lost 7, with 15 bases in between. The CDR3: CASSDRPLAEQYF. The CDR3 bases are TGTGCCAGTAGTGACAGGCCGCTTGCGGAGCAGTACTTC.